This T cell receptor (beta chain) derives from a study of blood T cell repertoires in COVID-19. Turning to the study itself: Sample material is recorded as cDNA or gDNA derived from T cells, B-cell-depleted T cells, or PBMCs.

The V end was cut by 6 bases, the J end by 14 bases, with 23 bases between. Germline lookup yields CDR1 WNHNN and CDR2 SYGVQD (reference sequence). The CDR3 has 14 residues. Profiling relied on immunoSEQ multiplex PCR, and the TCRdb table lists in-frame clones only, not all of them. The data hold about 150,000 clones, with roughly 78% observed a single time. The TCR sequence derives from a woman between 65 and 79 years old in a cohort exposed to, infected with or recovered from COVID-19 (not recorded which). This rearrangement joins TRBV10-1 to TRBJ2-1; D possibly corresponds to TRBD1 (6 bases). Sequencing used PBMCs or T cells enriched from blood (not recorded which). The CDR3 bases are TGCGCCAGCAGCCCCAGTAACGGGACAAGGGTAGAGTTCTTC. This gives the protein CASSPSNGTRVEFF.